A selection of T cell receptor beta chains follows, all from one sample in a study of blood T cells in healthy people across ages. TCRdb independently ran MiXCR on the 5' RACE reads; one entry per CDR3 protein. Of 1.5 million to 2 million distinct CDR3 sequences listed, about 50% are singletons. Sequencing was done on a sample of blood. Receptors were obtained from a woman aged 40 to 50 in good health. Each CDR3 is given with its conserved first and last residue. D genes are given only for firm matches. Clone size appears in some rows only: once, few, many, or a class for an expanded clone.

j_call d_call clone_size v_call cdr3_nt cdr3_aa
TRBJ2-7 - - TRBV6-5 TGTGCCAGCAGTTGGGGAGCCAACTCCTACGAGCAGTACTTC CASSWGANSYEQYF
TRBJ1-2 TRBD1 few TRBV6-5 TGTGCCAGCAGTCAGGGGGCCCGGGGCTACACCTTC CASSQGARGYTF
TRBJ1-2 - - TRBV28 TGTGCCAGCGGAGGACTCCCGGGGGACTATGGCCACACCTTC CASGGLPGDYGHTF
TRBJ2-7 TRBD2 - TRBV7-9 TGTGCCAGCAGCTTGACTAGCTCGCGGCTAACCCAAGATTACGAGCAGTACTTC CASSLTSSRLTQDYEQYF
TRBJ2-1 - - TRBV24-1 TGTGCCACCGGTGCAACGACACCCCGCTCCTACAATGAGCAGTTCTTC CATGATTPRSYNEQFF
TRBJ2-7 - - TRBV20-1 TGCAGTGCTAGAGATAGTTGGGCCCCCAGGGGCGAGCAGTACTTC CSARDSWAPRGEQYF
TRBJ2-1 - - TRBV20-1 TGCAGTGCCCAAAATAGAAACAATGAGCAGTTCTTC CSAQNRNNEQFF
TRBJ2-5 TRBD1 - TRBV10-2 TGCACCAGCAGTTTACCGGGACAGGGTCAAGAGACCCAGTACTTC CTSSLPGQGQETQYF
TRBJ2-5 TRBD2 - TRBV9 TGTGCCAGCAGCGTAACGCCTAGCGGGCAAGAGACCCAGTACTTC CASSVTPSGQETQYF
TRBJ2-3 - - TRBV6-2/TRBV6-3 TGTGCCAGCGGGGGCAAGTTATTCACAGATACGCAGTATTTT CASGGKLFTDTQYF
TRBJ2-6 TRBD1 - TRBV6-1 TGTGCCAGCAGCACCACGGACAGGATCGACTCTGGGGCCAACGTCCTGACTTTC CASSTTDRIDSGANVLTF
TRBJ2-6 - few TRBV27 TGTGCCAGCAGACCTTCCTGGGTCTCTGGGGCCAACGTCCTGACTTTC CASRPSWVSGANVLTF
TRBJ1-2 - - TRBV28 TGTGCCAGCGCCCGGAAGCCTAACTATGGCTACACCTTC CASARKPNYGYTF
TRBJ2-5 TRBD2 - TRBV28 TGTGCCAGCAGCATTAGCGGGGGGACTGGGAAGAAAGGGACCCAGTACTTC CASSISGGTGKKGTQYF
TRBJ2-7 TRBD2 - TRBV6-5 TGTGCCAGCAGAAATCAGGGACTACCCTACGAGCAGTACTTC CASRNQGLPYEQYF
TRBJ2-3 - few TRBV29-1 TGCAGCGTTGGAAAGGACCGACCTAGCACAGATACGCAGTATTTT CSVGKDRPSTDTQYF
TRBJ1-6 - few TRBV20-1 TGCAGTGCTAGGGGACGCTCGAAGGGATCACCCCTCCACTTT CSARGRSKGSPLHF
TRBJ2-4 - many TRBV7-2 TGTGCCAGCAGCTCCCCAGGGCTGGGGCCGGAAAACATTCAGTACTTC CASSSPGLGPENIQYF
TRBJ2-1 - - TRBV20-1 TGCAGTGCCCCCCCTGGGCTAGCCGACAATGAGCAGTTCTTC CSAPPGLADNEQFF
TRBJ2-6 TRBD1 - TRBV6-6 TGTGCCAGCAGTACGGACAGGGTGAATACTAGGGCCAACGTCCTGACTTTC CASSTDRVNTRANVLTF
TRBJ1-5 TRBD1 - TRBV6-2/TRBV6-3 TGTGCCAGCAGTTACCCGGACAGGGGAAGCAATCAGCCCCAGCATTTT CASSYPDRGSNQPQHF
TRBJ2-1 - - TRBV6-5 TGTGCCAGCAGTTACGGGGGTTCCCACAATGAGCAGTTCTTC CASSYGGSHNEQFF
TRBJ1-1 - once TRBV4-1 TGCGCCAGCAGCCCCGGGGCCAGGCTACTAAACACTGAAGCTTTCTTT CASSPGARLLNTEAFF
TRBJ2-7 - - TRBV7-8 TGTGCCAGCAGCTTAGGGAGGACACCCACCACCCAGTACTTC CASSLGRTPTTQYF
TRBJ2-1 TRBD2 - TRBV6-2/TRBV6-3 TGTGCCAGCAGGACCCTAGCGGGGGGCCACAATGAGCAGTTCTTC CASRTLAGGHNEQFF
TRBJ1-1 TRBD1 few TRBV29-1 TGCAGCGTTTACAGGGGGTCGGGCACTGAAGCTTTCTTT CSVYRGSGTEAFF
TRBJ2-7 - - TRBV27 TGTGCCAGCAGGGGCATGAAGAGAGAAGTCGGCGAGCAGTACTTC CASRGMKREVGEQYF
TRBJ1-2 - - TRBV20-1 TGCAGTGCTACTGGGAACCTGGCTAACTATGGCTACACCTTC CSATGNLANYGYTF
TRBJ2-5 - many TRBV29-1 TGCAGCGCGAAGGAGATCCAAGAGACCCAGTACTTC CSAKEIQETQYF
TRBJ2-7 - - TRBV20-1 TGCAGTGCCCTGGGGATCGGGGGCTCTTATGGCGAGCAGTACTTC CSALGIGGSYGEQYF
TRBJ2-7 TRBD1 - TRBV6-5 TGTGCCAGCACGGTAGGGGACAGCTCCTACGAGCAGTACTTC CASTVGDSSYEQYF
TRBJ1-6 - - TRBV20-1 TGCAGTGCTAGAGAAGTTTTAGGGAGTGAGAATTCACCCCTCCACTTT CSAREVLGSENSPLHF
TRBJ2-1 - - TRBV5-1 TGCGCCAGCAGCCCGGGTAGGGTTGTGGACAATGAGCAGTTCTTC CASSPGRVVDNEQFF
TRBJ1-6 - - TRBV28 TGTGCCAGCAGTTTAAAACGAAGCAGGAATTCACCCCTCCACTTT CASSLKRSRNSPLHF
TRBJ2-7 TRBD2 - TRBV2 TGTGCCAGCAGACCCTATAGCGGGGAGGGGTCCTACGAGCAGTACTTC CASRPYSGEGSYEQYF
TRBJ1-2 - few TRBV28 TGTGCCAGCAGTAGAATGCAGAGTACACCCTCCTATGGCTACACCTTC CASSRMQSTPSYGYTF
TRBJ2-5 - few TRBV29-1 TGCAGCGTTGGGGCCAGCCAAGAGACCCAGTACTTC CSVGASQETQYF
TRBJ2-7 - - TRBV21-1 TGTGCCAGCAGCAAAGTCTGCAGGGGGTATTACGAGCAGTACTTC CASSKVCRGYYEQYF
TRBJ2-7 - - TRBV27 TGTGCCAGCAGCGGACTCCTCAGGCCCTACGAGCAGTACTTC CASSGLLRPYEQYF
TRBJ2-1 TRBD2 - TRBV6-4 TGTGCCAGCAGCCGAGAGCGGGGGGATAACAATGAGCAGTTCTTC CASSRERGDNNEQFF
TRBJ1-5 TRBD1 - TRBV7-8 TGTGCCAGCAGCTCCGGGACAGGGTTTTTCAGCAATCAGCCCCAGCATTTT CASSSGTGFFSNQPQHF
TRBJ1-1 - - TRBV2 TGTGCCAGCAGCCGACTGGGGGTTGAAGCTTTCTTT CASSRLGVEAFF
TRBJ1-5 - - TRBV5-1 TGCGCCAGCAGCGCGTTGGGGAATAGCAATCAGCCCCAGCATTTT CASSALGNSNQPQHF